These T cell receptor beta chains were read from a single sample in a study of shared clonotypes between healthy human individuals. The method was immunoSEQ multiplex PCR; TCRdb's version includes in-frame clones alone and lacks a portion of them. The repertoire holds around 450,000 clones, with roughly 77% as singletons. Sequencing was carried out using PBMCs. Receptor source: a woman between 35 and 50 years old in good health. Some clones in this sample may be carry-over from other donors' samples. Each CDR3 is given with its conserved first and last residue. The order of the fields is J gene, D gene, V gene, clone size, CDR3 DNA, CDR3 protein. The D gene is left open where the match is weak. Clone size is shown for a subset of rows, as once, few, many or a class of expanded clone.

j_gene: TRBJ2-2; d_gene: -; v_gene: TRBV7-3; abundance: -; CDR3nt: TGTGCCAGCAGCAGGGGGTTCTCCACCGGGGAGCTGTTTTTT; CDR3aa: CASSRGFSTGELFF
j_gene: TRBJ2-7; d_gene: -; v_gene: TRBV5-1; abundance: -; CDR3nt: TGCGCCAGCAGCCCACTAGACTCCTACGAGCAGTACTTC; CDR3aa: CASSPLDSYEQYF
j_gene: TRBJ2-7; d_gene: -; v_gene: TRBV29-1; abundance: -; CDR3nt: TGCAGCGTTGAACCGATTCAGGGCTCCTACGAGCAGTACTTC; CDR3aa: CSVEPIQGSYEQYF
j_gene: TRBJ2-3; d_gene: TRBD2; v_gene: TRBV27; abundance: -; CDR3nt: TGTGCCAGCAGTCCCGGGACTAGCGGGTACACAGATACGCAGTATTTT; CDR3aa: CASSPGTSGYTDTQYF
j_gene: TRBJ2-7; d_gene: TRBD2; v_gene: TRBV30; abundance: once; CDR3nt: TGTGCCTGGAGTGTAGTGGGAGGGGAGCACGAGCAGTACTTC; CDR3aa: CAWSVVGGEHEQYF
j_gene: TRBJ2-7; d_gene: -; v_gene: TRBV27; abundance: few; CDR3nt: TGTGCCAGCAGCCTAGCCGCAGGGGGAGGGGGCTACGAGCAGTACTTC; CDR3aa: CASSLAAGGGGYEQYF
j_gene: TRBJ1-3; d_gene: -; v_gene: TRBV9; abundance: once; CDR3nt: TGTGCCAGCAGCTCCGGACTGACTGAATGGTTAAACACCATATATTTT; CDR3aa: CASSSGLTEWLNTIYF
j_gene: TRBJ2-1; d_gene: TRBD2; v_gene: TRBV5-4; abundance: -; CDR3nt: TGTGCCAGCAGCTCACAAGCGGGAGCCTACAATGAGCAGTTCTTC; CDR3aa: CASSSQAGAYNEQFF
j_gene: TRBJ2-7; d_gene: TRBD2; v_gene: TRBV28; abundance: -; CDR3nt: TGTGCCAGCAGTTTGAGCGGGAGAAGCAACGAGCAGTACTTC; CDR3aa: CASSLSGRSNEQYF
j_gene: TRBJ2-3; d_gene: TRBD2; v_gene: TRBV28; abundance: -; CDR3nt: TGTGCCAGCAGCCCGGGGGGGGCGGGCGGAGATACGCAGTATTTT; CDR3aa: CASSPGGAGGDTQYF
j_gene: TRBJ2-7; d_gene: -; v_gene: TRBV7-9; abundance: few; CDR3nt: TGTGCCAGCAGCTTAGGTGGTCAGGTCCCCTACGAGCAGTACTTC; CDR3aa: CASSLGGQVPYEQYF
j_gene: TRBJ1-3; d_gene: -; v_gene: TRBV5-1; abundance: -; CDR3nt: TGCGCCAGCAGCCCGGAGACAGCTGGAAACACCATATATTTT; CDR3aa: CASSPETAGNTIYF
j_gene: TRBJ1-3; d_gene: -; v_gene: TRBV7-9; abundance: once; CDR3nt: TGTGCCAGCAGCTTAGCCCCGCATGATGCTGGAAACACCATATATTTT; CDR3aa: CASSLAPHDAGNTIYF
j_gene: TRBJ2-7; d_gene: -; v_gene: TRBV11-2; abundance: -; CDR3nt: TGTGCCAGCAGCTTAGCCAGGGGCCCAAGCTCCTACGAGCAGTACTTC; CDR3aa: CASSLARGPSSYEQYF
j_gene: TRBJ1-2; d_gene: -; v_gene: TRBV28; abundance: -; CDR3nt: TGTGCCAGCAGCCGGGCTAACTATGGCTACACCTTC; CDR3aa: CASSRANYGYTF